This TCR beta chain was sequenced for a study of long-term antiretroviral therapy in people with HIV. Trimming shortened V by 4 bases and J by 1 base, and 11 bases separated the two germline ends. This CDR3 is 16 amino acids long. immunoSEQ v3.0 was run at survey level. Clones were read by immunoSEQ multiplex PCR, and TCRdb kept only the in-frame ones, dropping some. The sample includes tens of thousands of clones, about 88% of them seen just once. Source: unsorted PBMCs, taken 0.6 years after starting antiretroviral therapy. V usage is TRBV7-1 and J usage is TRBJ2-6; D is unresolved. TRBV7-1 is flagged as an ORF with uncertain function. The source of this sequence is a man aged 55 to 70 with HIV. For the CDR3, the DNA is TGTGCCAGCAGCTTTTTGGGTGCATCTGGGGCCAACGTCCTGACTTTC. It encodes CASSFLGASGANVLTF.